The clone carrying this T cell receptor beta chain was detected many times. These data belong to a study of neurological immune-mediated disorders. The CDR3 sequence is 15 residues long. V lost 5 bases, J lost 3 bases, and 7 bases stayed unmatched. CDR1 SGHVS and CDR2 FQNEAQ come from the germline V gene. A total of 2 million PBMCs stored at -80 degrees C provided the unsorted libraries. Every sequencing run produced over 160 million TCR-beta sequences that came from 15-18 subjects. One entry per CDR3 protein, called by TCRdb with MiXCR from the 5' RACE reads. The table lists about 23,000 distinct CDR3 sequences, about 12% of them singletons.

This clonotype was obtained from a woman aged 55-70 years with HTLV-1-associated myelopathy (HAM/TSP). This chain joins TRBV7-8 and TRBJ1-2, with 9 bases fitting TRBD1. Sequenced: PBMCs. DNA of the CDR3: TGTGCCAGCAGCCCTGGACAGGGGACTTACTATGGCTACACCTTC. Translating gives CASSPGQGTYYGYTF.